This record concerns one TCR beta chain sequence. Its target is not known. Trimming left V 6 bases short and J 0 bases short, with 11 bases between. From germline, CDR1 is WNHNN and CDR2 SYGVQD (reference sequence). The CDR3 contains 15 residues. The source of the sample is a study of beta chain features in type 1 diabetes. Overall study results and limits: All four CD4+ subsets of Type 1 diabetes patients contained TCRB CDR3s that were moderately but significantly shorter.

Isolated RNA was reverse transcribed in full, so expressed TCRB transcripts were sequenced. Measured with immunoSEQ multiplex PCR; TCRdb has only the in-frame clones, and not every one. Of 680,000 or so clones in the sample, roughly 12% were seen once. Sample: naive CD4+ T cells from blood. The V call is TRBV10-1, the J call TRBJ2-2, with D perhaps assigned TRBD1 or TRBD2 (5 bases each). The sequence was collected from a man younger than 35 with type 1 diabetes. For the CDR3, the DNA is TGCGCCAGCAGCCCGGGACCCACGAACACCGGGGAGCTGTTTTTT. Its translation: CASSPGPTNTGELFF.